One and the same sample provided the 5 T cell receptor beta chains below, sequenced in a study of cytomegalovirus exposure and HLA in healthy donors. This PCR relied on a set of 60 Vbeta primers and 13 Jbeta primers. Method: immunoSEQ multiplex PCR; TCRdb's copy keeps in-frame clones and lacks some. The sample lists 180,000 or so clones, about 59% occurring once. The sample was PBMCs. The receptors here all came from a man aged 35-49 years in good health and CMV-seronegative.

The rearrangement links TRBV19 to TRBJ1-2; D remains unclear. The CDR3 totals 16 residues. Germline-derived CDR1 and CDR2 are LNHDA and SQIVND (reference sequence). Trimming stripped 5 bases from V and 2 bases from J, with 18 bases between. In nucleotides, the CDR3 is TGTGCCAGTAGTGCAGAGGTAAATGACGGAAACTATGGCTACACCTTC. Its protein is CASSAEVNDGNYGYTF. Full variable domain (outside the CDR3, taken from reference TRBV19 and TRBJ1-2): DGGITQSPKYLFRKEGQNVTLSCEQNLNHDAMYWYRQDPGQGLRLIYYSQIVNDFQKGDIAEGYSVSREKKESFPLTVTSAQKNPTAFYLCASSAEVNDGNYGYTFGSGTRLTVV.

The chain combines TRBV11-3 with TRBJ2-3, with TRBD2 matching 7 bases. This CDR3 has 17 amino acids. The V gene's germline CDR1 is SGHNT and CDR2 YENEEA. The V and J ends lost 5 bases and 0 bases, in that order; junction bases with no gene match: 11. The CDR3 region has the DNA TGTGCCAGCAGCCCTTACTCTAGCGGATCTAGCACAGATACGCAGTATTTT. It specifies CASSPYSSGSSTDTQYF.

The V gene is TRBV30, the J gene TRBJ1-5; perhaps TRBD1 as D (6 bases). Germline CDR1 GTSNPN, CDR2 SVGIG (reference sequence). There are 15 residues in the CDR3. Trimming stripped 2 bases from V and 0 bases from J, with 11 bases between. The CDR3 protein is CAWSPDRDSNQPQHF. CDR3 nucleotides: TGTGCCTGGAGTCCGGACAGAGATAGCAATCAGCCCCAGCATTTT.

The rearrangement joins TRBV7-2 to TRBJ2-7; 7 nucleotides line up with TRBD2. Germline V gene lookup returns CDR1 SGHTA and CDR2 FQGNSA. The V gene end was trimmed by 3 bases and the J gene end by 2 bases; junction bases not matched to a gene: 4. The CDR3 contains 14 residues. CDR3 DNA: TGTGCCAGCAGCTTGGCGGGAGTCCCCTACGAGCAGTACTTC. It specifies CASSLAGVPYEQYF.

This chain connects TRBV5-4 to TRBJ2-5; 8 nucleotides line up with TRBD2. J lost 9 bases, V lost 4 bases, and 14 bases had no gene match. Germline V gene data show CDR1 as SGHNT and CDR2 as YYREEE (reference sequence). There are 15 residues in the CDR3. The DNA for the CDR3 is TGTGCCAGCAGCCCGAGGCTAGCGGGTTTGGAGGCCCAGTACTTC. It is translated as CASSPRLAGLEAQYF.